What follows are 3 T cell receptor beta chains derived from one specimen sequenced in a study of long-term antiretroviral therapy in people with HIV. Researchers ran immunoSEQ v3.0 at survey level. Only in-frame clones appear in the TCRdb table, and some are missing; sequencing was by immunoSEQ multiplex PCR. Of about 22,000 clones in the sample, approximately 84% are singletons; the top ten hold around 6.8%. This specimen consisted of unsorted PBMCs, obtained 1.8 years before starting antiretroviral therapy. Receptor source: a woman aged 25 to 39 with HIV.

This clone was seen more than once but under ten times. The chain recombines TRBV5-1 with TRBJ1-2; tentatively, D is TRBD1 (5 bases). Germline values: CDR1 SGHRS, CDR2 YFSETQ. Between the trimmed V and J ends, which lost 0 bases and 7 bases, there was a span of 22 bases. The CDR3 has 17 amino acids. The CDR3 here is CASSLEFDGPRGGGYTF. In nucleotides, the CDR3 is TGCGCCAGCAGCTTGGAATTTGATGGACCCCGGGGGGGTGGCTACACCTTC.

V gene TRBV9 combines with J gene TRBJ1-4; D uncertain. The CDR3 sequence is 17 residues long. Germline CDR1 is SGDLS and CDR2 is YYNGEE. With 4 bases removed from V and 2 bases from J, the gap between germline ends came to 18 bases. CDR3: CASSKTKDLGTNEKLFF. The CDR3 DNA reads TGTGCCAGCAGCAAGACGAAAGACCTGGGGACTAATGAAAAACTGTTTTTT.

In this sample, this clone turned up a few times. The rearrangement joins TRBV9 to TRBJ1-6, with 7 nucleotides matching TRBD1. The length of the CDR3 is 14 residues. The V gene's germline CDR1 is SGDLS and CDR2 YYNGEE. V gave up 4 bases and J gave up 10 bases; unmatched junction bases: 8. Here the CDR3 reads CASSPGTTGSPLHF. The CDR3 nucleotides read TGTGCCAGCAGCCCAGGTACGACAGGGTCACCCCTCCACTTT.